Below are 21 T cell receptor beta chains sequenced from a single sample in a study of identical twins. TCRdb reprocessed the 5' RACE reads via MiXCR and lists one record per CDR3 protein. The sample consists of some 690,000 distinct CDR3 sequences, 21% of them appearing once. These data were also filed under a second study, of T cells expressing NK-cell markers.

The source material was PBMCs. The source of these receptors is a young woman in good health.

This clonotype appeared a single time. J is TRBJ2-1 and V is TRBV12-3 or TRBV12-4; 11 bases are a match to TRBD2. The trim removed 5 bases at V and 0 bases at J, leaving 6 bases unmatched. The CDR3 has 17 amino acids. CDR3 sequence (DNA): TGTGCCAGCAGTGGACTAGCGGGTCCAAGCTCCTACAATGAGCAGTTCTTC. It yields the protein CASSGLAGPSSYNEQFF.

This clonotype has a single count. This chain uses TRBV21-1 with TRBJ2-4; the listed D gene, TRBD1, was not tested against the DNA. TRBV21-1 is reported as a pseudogene. The CDR3 spans 15 residues. This CDR3 reads CASRRTACAKNIQYF. DNA for the CDR3: TGTGCCAGCCGGAGGACAGCGTGTGCCAAAAACATTCAGTACTTC.

The rearrangement joins TRBV12-3 or TRBV12-4 to TRBJ2-1; a weak D match, TRBD2 (6 bases). This CDR3 has 15 amino acids. The V end lost 5 bases, the J end lost 0 bases, and 11 bases lay between the germline ends. The CDR3 DNA reads TGTGCCAGCAGTCCTAGCGTTAGCTCCTACAATGAGCAGTTCTTC. Translation gives CASSPSVSSYNEQFF.

The chain recombines TRBV7-9 with TRBJ1-1; D remains unclear. Trimming took off 7 bases at V and 9 bases at J, with 15 bases between the two ends. CDR3 size: 12 residues. CDR1 is SEHNR and CDR2 is FQNEAQ in the germline V gene (reference sequence). The DNA for the CDR3 is TGTGCCAGCACCTCAACGGGGAGTAAAGCTTTCTTT. Its translation: CASTSTGSKAFF.

In regard to this clonotype: A junction boundary mismatches the germline segment, possibly from a read error. This sequence joins TRBV7-9 and TRBJ2-7, with TRBD1 matching over 11 bases. This CDR3 is built from 13 residues. Germline V CDR1 and CDR2: SEHNR, FQNEAQ (reference sequence). CDR3 nucleotide sequence: TGTGCCAGCAGCCCCACCGGACAGGGGGCTACTCACTTC. Its translation is CASSPTGQGATHF.

The sample holds a few counts of this clonotype. The chain has TRBV5-8 and TRBJ2-1, with 11 bases identical to TRBD1. V dropped 3 bases and J dropped 7; count of bases not matched to a gene: 12. CDR3 length: 17 residues. The germline V gene encodes CDR1 SGHTS and CDR2 YDEGEE. DNA for the CDR3: TGTGCCAGCAGCTCATACCGGGACAGGGGGTACGGGAATGAGCAGTTCTTC. It encodes CASSSYRDRGYGNEQFF.

This clonotype was counted between two and nine times. The rearrangement joins TRBV12-3 or TRBV12-4 to TRBJ2-1, with TRBD2 matching over 13 bases. The trim removed 7 bases at V and 4 bases at J, leaving 7 bases unmatched. CDR3 size: 16 residues. CDR3 amino acids: CASTRLAGGRYNEQFF. DNA for the CDR3: TGTGCCAGCACCCGACTAGCGGGAGGTAGATACAATGAGCAGTTCTTC.

This clonotype was counted between two and nine times. The V gene is TRBV15, the J gene TRBJ2-1; a weak D match, TRBD1 (6 bases). The germline V gene has CDR1 LNHNV and CDR2 YYDKDF (reference sequence). The V end was cut by 6 bases, the J end by 1 base, with 16 bases between. The CDR3 extends over 16 amino acids. CDR3 DNA sequence: TGTGCCACCAGGGACAGCCTGATGTCGTCCTACAATGAGCAGTTCTTC. As protein: CATRDSLMSSYNEQFF.

At least ten counts were recorded for this clonotype. This sequence joins TRBV20-1 and TRBJ1-2; TRBD1 is a possible D gene (6 bases). V gave up 6 bases and J gave up 11 bases, with 16 bases separating them. CDR1 and CDR2 (germline): DFQATT, SNEGSKA (reference sequence). The length of the CDR3 is 11 residues. The CDR3 DNA is TGCAGTGCCCCCAATAACAGGGTTTACACCTTC. This encodes CSAPNNRVYTF.

The rearrangement links TRBV7-2 to TRBJ2-1; TRBD2 matches at 10 bases. This CDR3 is 13 amino acids long. Per germline, CDR1 SGHTA and CDR2 FQGNSA. The V and J ends lost 8 bases and 8 bases, in that order; junction bases with no gene match: 6. This CDR3 reads CASGTSVVHEQFF. DNA of the CDR3: TGTGCCAGCGGGACTAGCGTCGTCCATGAGCAGTTCTTC.

The rearrangement links TRBV5-1 to TRBJ2-2, with D possibly TRBD1 on 6 matching bases. CDR1 and CDR2 (germline): SGHRS, YFSETQ. CDR3 length: 15 residues. The germline V and J ends were trimmed by 6 bases and 1 base, with 13 bases remaining between them. CDR3 protein: CASKRQDKNTGELFF. Here the CDR3 DNA reads TGCGCCAGCAAACGACAGGACAAGAACACCGGGGAGCTGTTTTTT.

The V call is TRBV20-1, the J call TRBJ1-1, with D tentatively TRBD1 (6 bases). Germline CDR1 DFQATT, CDR2 SNEGSKA (reference sequence). V was cut by 6 bases and J by 10 bases, with 18 bases left in between. This CDR3 comprises 12 residues. CDR3 coding DNA: TGCAGTGCAAAAGGGGGGGGCCGGTCAGCTTTCTTT. It translates to CSAKGGGRSAFF.

This chain connects TRBV10-3 to TRBJ2-6, with 7 bases matching TRBD1. The CDR3 loop spans 15 amino acids. The germline CDR1 and CDR2 sequences are ENHRY and SYGVKD. J lost 2 bases, V lost 7 bases, and 5 bases had no gene match. The CDR3 sequence: CAIKKGAAGANVLTF. In nucleotides, the CDR3 is TGTGCCATCAAGAAGGGGGCGGCTGGGGCCAACGTCCTGACTTTC.

This clonotype was found a few times. The rearrangement uses TRBV6-6 and TRBJ2-3; D remains unclear. Germline values: CDR1 MNHNY, CDR2 SVGAGI (reference sequence). V was cut by 3 bases and J by 8 bases, with 6 bases left in between. The CDR3 is made up of 11 amino acids. Written as DNA, the CDR3 is TGTGCCAGCAGTTATGAGTTTACGCAGTATTTT. Translated: CASSYEFTQYF.

At least ten counts were recorded for this clonotype. The chain joins TRBV20-1 to TRBJ1-2; TRBD1 matches 8 bases. The CDR3 is 12 amino acids. V shed 1 base, J shed 5 bases, and the junction held 0 bases outside the gene matches. Germline CDR1 is DFQATT and CDR2 is SNEGSKA (reference sequence). CDR3 nucleotide sequence: TGCAGTGCTAGAGGACAGGGGTATGGCTACACCTTC. It is translated as CSARGQGYGYTF.

The V gene is TRBV10-2, the J gene TRBJ2-1, with D perhaps TRBD1 or TRBD2 (5 bases each). The CDR3 loop spans 14 amino acids. Trimming left V 5 bases short and J 8 bases short, with 16 bases between. Germline CDR1 reads WSHSY; CDR2 reads SAAADI. The CDR3 coding sequence is TGCGCCAGCAGTAGGGCAGCCATGGGGGATGAGCAGTTCTTC. This gives the protein CASSRAAMGDEQFF.

This clonotype was seen more than once but under ten times. The chain employs TRBV3-1 and TRBJ2-7, with D uncertain. The CDR3 totals 14 residues. Trimming removed 1 base from V and 1 base from J, with 8 bases in between. Germline values: CDR1 LGHDT, CDR2 YNNKEL (reference sequence). Here the CDR3 reads CASSQVSSSYEQYF. The CDR3 bases are TGTGCCAGCAGCCAAGTTTCCTCTTCCTACGAGCAGTACTTC.

V gene TRBV4-3 combines with J gene TRBJ2-1; 13 positions agree with TRBD2. Germline loops: CDR1 LGHNA, CDR2 YSLEER. This CDR3 contains 17 residues. V shed 0 bases, J shed 4 bases, and the junction held 3 bases outside the gene matches. DNA of the CDR3: TGCGCCAGCAGCCAAGAGCGGACTAGCGGGAGTTACAATGAGCAGTTCTTC. Encoded protein: CASSQERTSGSYNEQFF.

V and J are TRBV7-9 and TRBJ2-1, with D perhaps matching TRBD2 (5 bases). The CDR3 is 15 amino acids. Between the trimmed V and J ends, which lost 7 bases and 5 bases, there was a span of 18 bases. Germline CDR1 SEHNR, CDR2 FQNEAQ (reference sequence). DNA of the CDR3: TGTGCCAGCACCCCCGAGGTGAGGAGGCACAATGAGCAGTTCTTC. Its translation: CASTPEVRRHNEQFF.

This clonotype was counted at least ten times. The chain combines TRBV6-1 with TRBJ2-1, with 7 nucleotides matching TRBD1. J lost 6 bases, V lost 7 bases, and 6 bases had no gene match. From germline, CDR1 is MNHNS and CDR2 SASEGT. The CDR3 contains 13 residues. CDR3 region: CASTTGSANEQFF. The CDR3 DNA follows: TGTGCCAGCACGACAGGGTCGGCCAATGAGCAGTTCTTC.

This clonotype was detected a few times. The chain links TRBV10-3 to TRBJ2-1, with D tentatively TRBD1 (6 bases). V was pared by 0 bases and J by 5 bases, with 14 bases between. The CDR3 spans 16 residues. Per germline, CDR1 ENHRY and CDR2 SYGVKD. The CDR3 protein is CAISESLWGPHNEQFF. DNA for the CDR3: TGTGCCATCAGTGAGTCGCTTTGGGGGCCCCACAATGAGCAGTTCTTC.